This T cell receptor (beta chain) was recorded in a study of blood T cell repertoires in COVID-19. Participant age was roughly 18 to 95 years, and participants resided in 20 to 30 US areas. Clinical history reported by participants formed the basis on which cohorts were assigned. TCRdb's copy holds only in-frame clones and misses some; the assay was immunoSEQ multiplex PCR. The sample holds some 130,000 clones; roughly four fifths are singletons and the top ten take 18%. The germline gives CDR1 LGHDT, CDR2 YNNKEL (reference sequence). Unmatched junction bases numbered 6, after V lost 5 bases and J lost 3 bases. This CDR3 has 14 residues.

The rearrangement links TRBV3-1 (or the pseudogene TRBV3-2) to TRBJ1-2; 7 bases fit TRBD1. The TCR sequence derives from a man younger than 40 who had recovered from COVID-19. The sample taken for sequencing was PBMCs or T cells enriched from blood (not recorded which). The CDR3 DNA is TGTGCCAGCAGCTCTCACAGGGGAGACTATGGCTACACCTTC. Residues: CASSSHRGDYGYTF.